This entry features one TCR beta chain sequence. The sample comes from a study of T-cell reconstitution after alpha-beta-depleted transplantation in children. This CDR3 has 16 amino acids. Trimming took 6 bases from V and 3 from J, leaving 17 bases between them. From germline, CDR1 is MNHNS and CDR2 SASEGT. A library of TCRbeta sequences, prepared with unique molecular identifiers, was generated. Using its own MiXCR run on the PCR reads, TCRdb lists one record per CDR3 protein. The data hold about 690,000 distinct CDR3 sequences, with 16% observed a single time. This specimen consisted of PBMCs from the stem cell graft donor, obtained from the stem cell graft. The clonotype comes from a human donor who donated a stem cell graft to a child with acute myeloid leukemia. The chain carries TRBV6-1 and TRBJ1-4; D possibly corresponds to TRBD1 (6 bases). CDR3 region: CASSKPGGVANEKLFF. The CDR3 DNA reads as TGTGCCAGCAGCAAACCGGGGGGCGTAGCTAATGAAAAACTGTTTTTT.